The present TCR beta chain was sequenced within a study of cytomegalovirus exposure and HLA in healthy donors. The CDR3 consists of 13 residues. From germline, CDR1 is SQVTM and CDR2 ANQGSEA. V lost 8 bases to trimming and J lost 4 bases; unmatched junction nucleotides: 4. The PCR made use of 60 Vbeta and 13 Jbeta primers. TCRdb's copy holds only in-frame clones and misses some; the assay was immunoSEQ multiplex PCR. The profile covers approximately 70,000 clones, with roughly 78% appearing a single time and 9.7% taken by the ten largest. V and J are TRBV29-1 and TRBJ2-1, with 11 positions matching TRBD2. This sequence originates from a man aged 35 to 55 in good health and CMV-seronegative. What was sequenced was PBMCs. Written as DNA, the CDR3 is TGCAGCCACACTAGCGGGAGATACAATGAGCAGTTCTTC. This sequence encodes CSHTSGRYNEQFF.